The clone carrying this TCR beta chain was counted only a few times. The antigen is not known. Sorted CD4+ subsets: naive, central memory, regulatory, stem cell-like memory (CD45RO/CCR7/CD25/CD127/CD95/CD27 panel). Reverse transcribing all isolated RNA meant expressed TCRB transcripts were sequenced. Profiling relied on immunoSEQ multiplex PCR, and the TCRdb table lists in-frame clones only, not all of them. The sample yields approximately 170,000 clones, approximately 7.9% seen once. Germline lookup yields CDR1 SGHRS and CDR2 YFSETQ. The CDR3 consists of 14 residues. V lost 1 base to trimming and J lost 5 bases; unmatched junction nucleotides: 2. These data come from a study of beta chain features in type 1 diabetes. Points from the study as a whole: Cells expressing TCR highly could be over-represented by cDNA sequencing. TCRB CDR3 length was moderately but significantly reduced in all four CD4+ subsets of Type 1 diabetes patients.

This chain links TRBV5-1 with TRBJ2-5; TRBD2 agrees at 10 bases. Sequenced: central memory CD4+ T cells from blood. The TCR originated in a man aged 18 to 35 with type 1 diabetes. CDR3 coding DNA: TGCGCCAGCAGCTTGCTAGCGGGAGCGGAGACCCAGTACTTC. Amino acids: CASSLLAGAETQYF.